The 30 T cell receptor beta chains below come from one sample, sequenced in a study of T cell repertoires in cytomegalovirus infection. TCRdb called the reads again in MiXCR, with one record for every CDR3 protein. The repertoire holds 90,000 to 120,000 distinct CDR3 sequences, with around 45% as singletons. Their antigens are not known. This specimen consisted of CD8+ T cells from cultured PBMCs, obtained from culture after CMV antigen stimulation. The receptors here all came from a human donor in good health (CMV status not recorded). Some clones in this sample may be carry-over from other donors' samples.

The chain combines TRBV6-4 with TRBJ2-1, with 8 nucleotides matching TRBD2. V shed 6 bases, J shed 4 bases, and the junction held 8 bases outside the gene matches. The germline gives CDR1 MRHNA, CDR2 SNTAGT. The length of the CDR3 is 15 residues. CDR3 loop: CASRNGGASYNEQFF. The CDR3 coding sequence is TGTGCCAGCAGGAACGGGGGGGCATCTTACAATGAGCAGTTCTTC.

For the CDR3, the DNA is TGTGCCAGCAGCTTAGTGGGAGGGGGAATGAACACTGAAGCTTTCTTT. Translated: CASSLVGGGMNTEAFF. The genes are TRBV7-6 and TRBJ1-1, with D possibly matching TRBD1 (6 bases). The CDR3 has 16 residues. The germline CDR1 and CDR2 sequences are SGHVS and FNYEAQ. Trimming cost V 1 base and J 0 bases, with 12 bases left between them.

V is TRBV7-2 and J is TRBJ2-1; D possibly corresponds to TRBD1 (5 bases). CDR3 size: 18 residues. The germline V and J ends were trimmed by 1 base and 0 bases, with 16 bases remaining between them. CDR1 is SGHTA, CDR2 FQGNSA, per germline. CDR3 DNA: TGTGCCAGCAGCTTAGAGGTGGGGCCTTTAAGCTCCTACAATGAGCAGTTCTTC. This translates into CASSLEVGPLSSYNEQFF.

In DNA, the CDR3 is TGTGCCAGCAGTGAACTGGGACCCAGGGAGCAGTTCTTC. Translation gives CASSELGPREQFF. The rearrangement uses TRBV6-1 and TRBJ2-1; the D call may be TRBD1 or TRBD2 (5 bases each). V was shortened by 2 bases and J by 10 bases, with 12 bases between the two germline ends. CDR1 MNHNS and CDR2 SASEGT come from the germline V gene. This CDR3 contains 13 residues.

This clonotype was detected ten times or more. The chain links TRBV3-1 to TRBJ2-7; possible D gene TRBD2, 6 bases. Germline loops: CDR1 LGHDT, CDR2 YNNKEL (reference sequence). Trimming shortened V by 5 bases and J by 5 bases, and 13 bases separated the two germline ends. The CDR3 runs to 13 residues. CDR3 sequence (DNA): TGTGCCAGCAGCGCGGGACTCCTCGACGAGCAGTACTTC. It yields the protein CASSAGLLDEQYF.

CDR3 nucleotides: TGTGCCAGTAGTATTCCCGGGGACAGGGGCCCTGAAGCTTTCTTT. Translation: CASSIPGDRGPEAFF. The V gene is TRBV19, the J gene TRBJ1-1; 10 nucleotides align to TRBD1. J lost 6 bases, V lost 3 bases, and 7 bases had no gene match. The length of the CDR3 is 15 residues. Germline-derived CDR1 and CDR2 are LNHDA and SQIVND (reference sequence).

This chain uses TRBV7-3 with TRBJ1-2, with unresolved D. From germline, CDR1 is SGHTA and CDR2 FQGTGA. This CDR3 spans 14 amino acids. Trimming shortened V by 5 bases and J by 5 bases, and 15 bases separated the two germline ends. CDR3 in DNA: TGTGCCAGCAGCCGCCCCTCGATAGGATATGGCTACACCTTC. It specifies CASSRPSIGYGYTF.

V gene TRBV6-5 combines with J gene TRBJ2-5; D uncertain. CDR1 is MNHEY, CDR2 SVGAGI, per germline. The CDR3 loop spans 14 amino acids. Trimming removed 4 bases at V and 7 bases at J, with 16 bases between. CDR3 in amino acids: CASSSLAPSGTQYF. The CDR3 DNA sequence: TGTGCCAGCAGTTCCCTCGCCCCCTCGGGGACCCAGTACTTC.

The rearrangement uses TRBV6-5 and TRBJ2-1; TRBD2 matches 8 bases. The length of the CDR3 is 16 residues. In germline, CDR1 is MNHEY, CDR2 SVGAGI. Unmatched junction bases numbered 3, after V lost 2 bases and J lost 0 bases. The CDR3 region is CASSYIAGSSYNEQFF. CDR3 nucleotides: TGTGCCAGCAGTTACATAGCGGGGAGCTCCTACAATGAGCAGTTCTTC.

This chain connects TRBV4-1 to TRBJ2-7; D assignment may be TRBD1 or TRBD2 (7 bases each). V lost 0 bases to trimming and J lost 3 bases, with 15 bases between them. The CDR3 is 16 amino acids. The germline V gene has CDR1 MGHRA and CDR2 YSYEKL. CDR3 loop: CASSQDRGGGYYEQYF. CDR3 DNA: TGCGCCAGCAGCCAAGATCGGGGAGGGGGCTACTACGAGCAGTACTTC.

The rearrangement uses TRBV7-9 and TRBJ2-5, with TRBD1 matching 8 bases. CDR1 and CDR2 (germline): SEHNR, FQNEAQ (reference sequence). The junction had 5 bases not matched to a gene; V was cut back by 4 bases and J by 1 base. The CDR3 is made up of 15 amino acids. The CDR3 bases are TGTGCCAGCAGCTATCCTGGACAGGGCCAAGAGACCCAGTACTTC. Its protein product is CASSYPGQGQETQYF.

The chain uses TRBV6-5 and TRBJ2-2, with TRBD1 identical over 8 bases. V lost 11 bases and J lost 1; bases outside the gene matches: 6. This CDR3 is 14 amino acids long. Germline CDR1 and CDR2: MNHEY and SVGAGI. CDR3 loop: CAAAGTGNTGELFF. For the CDR3, the DNA is TGTGCCGCAGCCGGGACAGGGAACACCGGGGAGCTGTTTTTT.

The V call is TRBV12-3 or TRBV12-4, the J call TRBJ1-3; weak D call: TRBD1 (5 bases). Trimming stripped 5 bases from V and 2 bases from J, with 10 bases between. The CDR3 length is 14 residues. The DNA for the CDR3 is TGTGCCAGCAGTCCATGGACAACTGGAAACACCATATATTTT. Translating gives CASSPWTTGNTIYF.

V and J are TRBV27 and TRBJ2-7; perhaps TRBD2 as D (5 bases). V lost 3 bases and J lost 1, with 7 bases in between. The CDR3 loop spans 13 amino acids. CDR1 is MNHEY and CDR2 is SMNVEV in the germline V gene (reference sequence). The CDR3 is CASSLRGSYEQYF. Written as DNA, the CDR3 is TGTGCCAGCAGTTTGCGAGGGTCCTACGAGCAGTACTTC.

Notes on this clonotype: Mismatch with germline at one junction end may stem from a read error. The CDR3 protein is CSAINSDF. The CDR3 DNA is TGCAGTGCTATTAACAGCGACTTC. V is TRBV20-1 and J is TRBJ2-7, with D unresolved. This CDR3 is 8 amino acids long. Germline V gene sequence: CDR1 DFQATT, CDR2 SNEGSKA (reference sequence).

The CDR3 bases are TGTGCCAGCAGTTCTCCCACTGAAGCTTTCTTT. It encodes CASSSPTEAFF. The V and J genes are TRBV27 and TRBJ1-1; D is uncertain. V was pared by 4 bases and J by 4 bases, with 4 bases between. The CDR3 has 11 residues. Germline assignment: CDR1 MNHEY and CDR2 SMNVEV (reference sequence).

This clonotype has more than one count but fewer than ten. The chain joins TRBV5-4 to TRBJ1-2; the D gene is possibly TRBD1 (5 bases). The V gene lost 0 bases and the J gene lost 2 bases, with 11 bases spanning the gap. Germline CDR1 SGHNT, CDR2 YYREEE (reference sequence). The CDR3 contains 15 residues. CDR3 nucleotide sequence: TGTGCCAGCAGCTTGGGACAGACACCCAACTATGGCTACACCTTC. Encoded protein: CASSLGQTPNYGYTF.

The J gene is TRBJ1-2, the V gene TRBV7-8, with D maybe TRBD1 (6 bases). Trimming took 1 base from V and 3 from J, leaving 15 bases between them. The V gene's germline CDR1 is SGHVS and CDR2 FQNEAQ. This CDR3 region has 16 residues. The CDR3 loop is CASSLGGQIGDYGYTF. The DNA of the CDR3 is TGTGCCAGCAGCTTAGGCGGACAGATTGGCGACTATGGCTACACCTTC.

This clonotype was counted at least ten times. The CDR3 spells CASSQDITGANYGYTF. The DNA for the CDR3 is TGCGCCAGCAGCCAAGATATCACCGGAGCTAACTATGGCTACACCTTC. The rearrangement uses TRBV4-1 and TRBJ1-2; D is unresolved. Germline lookup yields CDR1 MGHRA and CDR2 YSYEKL. V was clipped by 0 bases and J by 0 bases, with 11 bases between them. CDR3 length equals 16 residues.

The sample holds many counts of this clonotype. The J gene is TRBJ2-1, the V gene TRBV5-4; the match to TRBD1 covers 9 bases. J gave up 4 bases and V 7 bases, and 9 bases lay outside the gene matches. In germline, CDR1 is SGHNT, CDR2 YYREEE (reference sequence). The CDR3 is made up of 15 amino acids. DNA of the CDR3: TGTGCCAGCCACCCCGGGACAGGGTTTTACAATGAGCAGTTCTTC. It translates to CASHPGTGFYNEQFF.

The chain is built from TRBV28 and TRBJ2-7; D may be TRBD1 or TRBD2 (5 bases each). Germline V gene data show CDR1 as MDHEN and CDR2 as SYDVKM. CDR3 length: 17 amino acids. V lost 6 bases to trimming and J lost 3 bases, with 24 bases between them. CDR3 loop: CASRNGVVGAKIYEQYF. The CDR3 coding sequence is TGTGCCAGCAGAAACGGGGTAGTCGGGGCGAAGATCTACGAGCAGTACTTC.

The chain combines TRBV11-2 with TRBJ2-5, with TRBD2 matching 9 bases. The ends lost 1 base at V and 5 bases at J; junction bases unmatched: 5. This CDR3 is built from 15 residues. Germline lookup yields CDR1 SGHAT and CDR2 FQNNGV. CDR3 in amino acids: CASSLGVAGEETQYF. CDR3 coding DNA: TGTGCCAGCAGCTTAGGGGTAGCGGGGGAGGAGACCCAGTACTTC.

V usage is TRBV11-2 and J usage is TRBJ2-1; TRBD1 matches 8 bases. Germline CDR1 reads SGHAT; CDR2 reads FQNNGV. Trimming cost V 10 bases and J 8 bases; bases outside gene matches: 7. The CDR3 consists of 12 residues. CDR3 nucleotide sequence: TGTGCCACCATGGACAGGGTAGATGAGCAGTTCTTC. Residues: CATMDRVDEQFF.

This sequence joins TRBV5-4 and TRBJ2-2; no firm D call. V lost 1 base, J lost 3 bases, and 4 bases lay in between. The CDR3 consists of 13 residues. CDR1 and CDR2 from the germline V gene are SGHNT and YYREEE (reference sequence). The CDR3 spells CASSLRDTGELFF. The CDR3 nucleotides are TGTGCCAGCAGCTTGAGGGACACCGGGGAGCTGTTTTTT.

The gene calls are TRBV28 and TRBJ1-6, with D perhaps TRBD1 (5 bases). Germline CDR1 and CDR2: MDHEN and SYDVKM. The V and J ends lost 5 bases and 9 bases respectively, with 11 bases between them. This CDR3 comprises 13 residues. CDR3 sequence (DNA): TGTGCCAGCAGTCCGAGACAGACTTCACCCCTCCACTTT. Translated: CASSPRQTSPLHF.

CDR3 in amino acids: CASAGDWTVTGELFF. CDR3 nucleotide sequence: TGTGCTAGTGCTGGGGACTGGACGGTCACCGGGGAGCTGTTTTTT. This rearrangement joins TRBV12-5 to TRBJ2-2; TRBD2 might be the D (6 bases). This CDR3 has 15 amino acids. Looked up from germline, CDR1 is LGHNT and CDR2 is FRNRAP. Trimming took 7 bases from V and 4 from J, leaving 16 bases between them.

There are many counts of this clonotype. CDR3: CASRAPGQNEKLFF. The CDR3 DNA follows: TGTGCCAGCAGGGCCCCGGGACAGAATGAAAAACTGTTTTTT. The V and J genes are TRBV12-3 or TRBV12-4 and TRBJ1-4; 7 bases fit TRBD1. CDR3 size: 14 residues. V dropped 6 bases and J dropped 5; count of bases not matched to a gene: 6.

This chain links TRBV7-2 with TRBJ2-1, with unresolved D. Trimming took off 4 bases at V and 3 bases at J, with 7 bases between the two ends. The V gene's germline CDR1 is SGHTA and CDR2 FQGNSA. The CDR3 is made up of 13 amino acids. The CDR3 nucleotides read TGTGCCAGCAGCTCCCCCCTCTACAATGAGCAGTTCTTC. As protein: CASSSPLYNEQFF.

This clonotype was detected a few times. The CDR3 DNA reads as TGTGCCAGCAGCCCCCCACAGGGGGGCCAAGAGACCCAGTACTTC. Protein: CASSPPQGGQETQYF. The genes are TRBV7-8 and TRBJ2-5, with 8 positions matching TRBD1. The CDR3 has 15 residues. V lost 5 bases, J lost 1 base, and 6 bases stayed unmatched. From germline, CDR1 is SGHVS and CDR2 FQNEAQ.

This clonotype was counted between two and nine times. The chain couples TRBV19 to TRBJ1-5; no firm D call. Looked up from germline, CDR1 is LNHDA and CDR2 is SQIVND (reference sequence). CDR3 length: 12 amino acids. Trimming stripped 4 bases from V and 7 bases from J, with 8 bases between. CDR3: CASSNIFQPQHF. The CDR3 DNA is TGTGCCAGTAGTAACATCTTCCAGCCCCAGCATTTT.